These 9 T cell receptor beta chains share one sample of origin, sequenced in a study of blood T cell repertoires in COVID-19. Some clones are missing from TCRdb's copy, which holds only in-frame ones; the method was immunoSEQ multiplex PCR. The sample includes 350,000 to 450,000 clones, 85% of them seen just once. The specimen sequenced was peripheral blood. Source of these receptors: a young woman with acute or convalescent COVID-19.

The chain has TRBV5-4 and TRBJ2-1; no clear D. With 4 bases removed from V and 8 bases from J, the gap between germline ends came to 13 bases. This CDR3 contains 13 residues. Germline V gives CDR1 SGHNT, CDR2 YYREEE (reference sequence). The CDR3, as DNA: TGTGCCAGCAGCAGTACGGTTGAGGATGAGCAGTTCTTC. It translates to CASSSTVEDEQFF.

Notes on this clone: Mismatch with germline at one junction end may stem from a read error. V is TRBV3-1 (or the pseudogene TRBV3-2) and J is TRBJ2-5, with D tentatively TRBD2 (7 bases). The germline V gene has CDR1 LGHDT and CDR2 YNNKEL (reference sequence). The CDR3 contains 15 residues. The CDR3: CASSQDPRGTGGTNF. The DNA for the CDR3 is TGTGCCAGCAGCCAGGATCCGAGGGGGACGGGAGGTACCAACTTC.

The chain is built from TRBV5-4 and TRBJ1-3; tentatively, D is TRBD1 (6 bases). Deletions cut 2 bases from V and 0 bases from J, with 9 bases between. From germline, CDR1 is SGHNT and CDR2 YYREEE (reference sequence). The CDR3 is made up of 15 amino acids. CDR3: CASSLRGSSGNTIYF. The CDR3 bases are TGTGCCAGCAGCTTAAGGGGGAGCTCTGGAAACACCATATATTTT.

The V call is TRBV5-6, the J call TRBJ2-7, with a weak D call TRBD2 (5 bases). The CDR3 sequence is 14 residues long. V was pared by 3 bases and J by 2 bases, with 12 bases between. Germline V gives CDR1 SGHDT, CDR2 YYEEEE. For the CDR3, the DNA is TGTGCCAGCAGCTCCTGGGTAGCGCCCTACGAGCAGTACTTC. Protein product: CASSSWVAPYEQYF.

The chain recombines TRBV24-1 with TRBJ2-3; 11 bases align to TRBD2. V dropped 3 bases and J dropped 0; count of bases not matched to a gene: 1. This CDR3 region has 16 residues. Germline CDR1 and CDR2: KGHDR and SFDVKD. This chain's CDR3 is CATSDRTSGSTDTQYF. As DNA, the CDR3 is TGTGCCACCAGTGATCGGACTAGCGGGAGCACAGATACGCAGTATTTT.

This clone was detected only once. CDR3 DNA: TGTGCCACCAGTGCCCTCGGGGGGGAAGCTTTCTTT. Protein product: CATSALGGEAFF. The chain is built from TRBV24-1 and TRBJ1-1; D is possibly TRBD1 (5 bases). CDR3 length: 12 amino acids. Germline-derived CDR1 and CDR2 are KGHDR and SFDVKD. V was shortened by 5 bases and J by 8 bases, with 11 bases between the two germline ends.

Only one count was recorded for this clone. This chain joins TRBV28 and TRBJ2-2, with 13 bases that match TRBD2. Germline V gene sequence: CDR1 MDHEN, CDR2 SYDVKM. The CDR3 covers 18 residues. Unmatched junction bases numbered 11, after V lost 2 bases and J lost 8 bases. This CDR3 is CASSLDIRGTSGMGELFF. The CDR3 DNA follows: TGTGCCAGCAGTTTAGACATCCGCGGGACTAGCGGGATGGGGGAGCTGTTTTTT.

The chain joins TRBV7-8 to TRBJ2-6, with TRBD2 as a possible D gene (6 bases). Germline-derived CDR1 and CDR2 are SGHVS and FQNEAQ. The CDR3 has 13 amino acids. Trimming removed 11 bases from V and 4 bases from J, with 12 bases in between. The CDR3 here is CAGGLLGANVLTF. The CDR3 DNA reads as TGTGCCGGGGGACTCCTCGGGGCCAACGTCCTGACTTTC.

J is TRBJ2-5 and V is TRBV5-5; 8 bases line up with TRBD1. CDR1 SGHKS and CDR2 YYEKEE come from the germline V gene (reference sequence). Trimming removed 2 bases from V and 8 bases from J; junction bases left unmatched: 11. The CDR3 spans 15 residues. The CDR3 coding sequence is TGTGCCAGCAGCTTATCCGGGACAGGTCCCACCACCCAGTACTTC. Amino acid sequence: CASSLSGTGPTTQYF.